These 2 T cell receptor beta chains came from one sample sequenced in a study of vaccination effects on CD4 cells after COVID-19. Antigen-specific CD4+ T cells were expanded with viral peptide pools in the ViraFEST assay before sequencing. The culture ran for 10 days before CD4+ T cells were isolated. Libraries were prepared by immunoSEQ multiplex PCR; TCRdb keeps only in-frame clonotypes and omits some of them. The repertoire has 45,000 to 65,000 clones, around 86% of them found once; the top ten carry about 2.2%. These TCRs are of unknown antigen specificity. The source material was CD4+ T cells from PBMCs cultured with HCoV-229E spike peptides, sampled before COVID-19 vaccination. Source of these receptors: a human donor who received a COVID-19 vaccine.

This rearrangement joins TRBV7-3 to TRBJ2-3; 7 bases are shared with TRBD1. The CDR3 contains 15 residues. V was pared by 4 bases and J by 0 bases, with 4 bases of the junction left unmatched. Germline-derived CDR1 and CDR2 are SGHTA and FQGTGA. CDR3 nucleotides: TGTGCCAGCAGCTCGGGACAGAGTAGCACAGATACGCAGTATTTT. It encodes CASSSGQSSTDTQYF.

The rearrangement uses TRBV2 and TRBJ1-2, with a tentative D call TRBD1 (5 bases). Germline V gene data show CDR1 as SNHLY and CDR2 as FYNNEI. Trimming cost V 9 bases and J 8 bases, with 22 bases left between them. This CDR3 is 14 amino acids long. CDR3 nucleotides: TGTGCCAGTTATCCGGGAATAATAAGGGGAGGCTACACCTTC. As protein: CASYPGIIRGGYTF.